A single sample gave rise to the 12 T cell receptor beta chains below, sequenced in a study of T cells after yellow fever vaccination. TCRdb reanalysed the 5' RACE reads using MiXCR and keeps one entry per CDR3 protein. This sample has more than 450,000 distinct CDR3 sequences; about a fifth occur once, and the top ten carry about 17%. Here the sequenced sample was PBMCs, taken about 21 days after the first yellow fever vaccination. These receptors all stem from a man younger than 30 who received the YFV17D yellow fever vaccine.

This sequence joins TRBV4-3 and TRBJ2-3; 7 bases map to TRBD1. J gave up 4 bases and V 1 base, and 8 bases lay outside the gene matches. CDR1 and CDR2 (germline): LGHNA, YSLEER. The CDR3 is made up of 16 amino acids. The CDR3 bases are TGCGCCAGCAGCCAAGGGGCGACAGGGTTGGCAGATACGCAGTATTTT. This sequence encodes CASSQGATGLADTQYF.

The chain links TRBV7-3 to TRBJ2-3, with 8 bases identical to TRBD1. CDR1 is SGHTA and CDR2 is FQGTGA in the germline V gene. The CDR3 runs 15 residues. V gave up 5 bases and J gave up 5 bases; unmatched junction bases: 9. For the CDR3, the DNA is TGTGCCAGCAGCACAGGGGGGTTCTCAGGAGATACGCAGTATTTT. Translation: CASSTGGFSGDTQYF.

The table lists this clonotype with a few counts. The chain links TRBV4-3 to TRBJ2-5; 8 nucleotides line up with TRBD1. CDR1 is LGHNA and CDR2 is YSLEER in the germline V gene. V lost 3 bases to trimming and J lost 0 bases; unmatched junction nucleotides: 6. The CDR3 length is 16 residues. CDR3 sequence: CASSQHGQGNQETQYF. CDR3 coding DNA: TGCGCCAGCAGCCAGCACGGACAGGGAAACCAAGAGACCCAGTACTTC.

The V gene is TRBV15, the J gene TRBJ2-1, with D hard to call. Germline V lookup: CDR1 LNHNV, CDR2 YYDKDF (reference sequence). The CDR3 spans 13 residues. Trimming shortened V by 0 bases and J by 5 bases, and 5 bases separated the two germline ends. CDR3 sequence (DNA): TGTGCCACCAGCAGAGATCCTGACAATGAGCAGTTCTTC. Its protein is CATSRDPDNEQFF.

This clonotype appeared a few times. The chain uses TRBV5-1 and TRBJ1-2; D remains ambiguous. In germline, CDR1 is SGHRS, CDR2 YFSETQ. This CDR3 comprises 15 residues. Trimming left V 0 bases short and J 0 bases short, with 9 bases between. This CDR3 is CASSLGTGTNYGYTF. In nucleotides, the CDR3 is TGCGCCAGCAGCTTGGGGACGGGGACTAACTATGGCTACACCTTC. The whole variable domain, filled in from reference TRBV5-1 and TRBJ1-2, reads KAGVTQTPRYLIKTRGQQVTLSCSPISGHRSVSWYQQTPGQGLQFLFEYFSETQRNKGNFPGRFSGRQFSNSRSEMNVSTLELGDSALYLCASSLGTGTNYGYTFGSGTRLTVV.

This clonotype came up a few times. The J gene is TRBJ1-2, the V gene TRBV5-1; no clear D. Trimming took 0 bases from V and 8 from J, leaving 11 bases between them. In germline, CDR1 is SGHRS, CDR2 YFSETQ. CDR3 size: 13 residues. CDR3 coding DNA: TGCGCCAGCAGCTTGGCCGACGTCGAGGGCTACACCTTC. Translation: CASSLADVEGYTF.

The chain has TRBV28 and TRBJ2-3, with TRBD2 identical over 9 bases. The V gene end was trimmed by 8 bases and the J gene end by 2 bases; junction bases not matched to a gene: 11. Germline loops: CDR1 MDHEN, CDR2 SYDVKM. CDR3 length: 16 residues. The CDR3 loop reads CASSYPGGGATDTQYF. CDR3 bases: TGTGCCAGCTCTTACCCTGGCGGGGGGGCCACAGATACGCAGTATTTT.

The V call is TRBV20-1, the J call TRBJ1-1, with D hard to call. V lost 6 bases, J lost 3 bases, and 14 bases lay in between. The CDR3 runs 13 residues. Germline V gene sequence: CDR1 DFQATT, CDR2 SNEGSKA (reference sequence). In nucleotides, the CDR3 is TGCAGTGCAACAGTGCGGATGGACACTGAAGCTTTCTTT. Translated, it gives CSATVRMDTEAFF.

The chain employs TRBV13 and TRBJ1-1; possible D gene TRBD1, 6 bases. Germline lookup yields CDR1 PRHDT and CDR2 FYEKMQ (reference sequence). V lost 8 bases, J lost 4 bases, and 17 bases lay in between. The CDR3 has 14 residues. CDR3 DNA sequence: TGTGCCAGCGTATGGGGCAGGGGATCCACTGAAGCTTTCTTT. It codes for CASVWGRGSTEAFF.

This chain joins TRBV7-2 and TRBJ2-3; D perhaps matches TRBD2 (5 bases). V was pared by 5 bases and J by 6 bases, with 15 bases between. The CDR3 is 14 amino acids. In germline, CDR1 is SGHTA, CDR2 FQGNSA. Here the CDR3 reads CASSKDYGHDTQYF. The DNA for the CDR3 is TGTGCCAGCAGCAAAGACTATGGGCATGATACGCAGTATTTT. Full variable domain (remainder filled in from reference TRBV7-2 and TRBJ2-3): GAGVSQSPSNKVTEKGKDVELRCDPISGHTALYWYRQSLGQGLEFLIYFQGNSAPDKSGLPSDRFSAERTGGSVSTLTIQRTQQEDSAVYLCASSKDYGHDTQYFGPGTRLTVL.

The genes are TRBV5-1 and TRBJ2-3; the match to TRBD2 covers 13 bases. The V gene end was trimmed by 4 bases and the J gene end by 0 bases; junction bases not matched to a gene: 14. Germline values: CDR1 SGHRS, CDR2 YFSETQ. This CDR3 is built from 20 residues. The chain's CDR3 is CASSLPPWTSGGISTDTQYF. For the CDR3, the DNA is TGCGCCAGCAGCCTCCCTCCGTGGACTAGCGGGGGCATTAGCACAGATACGCAGTATTTT.

This clonotype was seen a handful of times. The V and J genes are TRBV19 and TRBJ2-3, with a weak D call TRBD2 (6 bases). V lost 5 bases and J 3 bases, leaving 12 bases between the germline ends. The CDR3 spans 14 residues. Germline V gene sequence: CDR1 LNHDA, CDR2 SQIVND (reference sequence). The CDR3 DNA follows: TGTGCCAGTAGTTTACGGGACTGGACAGATACGCAGTATTTT. The encoded protein is CASSLRDWTDTQYF.